This is a list of T cell receptor beta chains from one sample in a study of blood T cell repertoires in COVID-19. TCRdb keeps only in-frame clones here, not all; method: immunoSEQ multiplex PCR. The sample has under 150,000 clones; 88% are singletons. Sequenced input: peripheral blood. The receptors stem from a human donor in a cohort sampled during active COVID-19. The CDR3 runs from the conserved cysteine through the conserved F or W. A D gene is named only where the DNA matches it firmly. Not every row has a clone size; where given, it reads once, few, many or a size class.

D,V,J,size,DNA,CDR3
-,TRBV21-1,TRBJ2-3,-,TGTGCCAGCAGCAAGTTCGAGGATACGCAGTATTTT,CASSKFEDTQYF
TRBD1,TRBV14,TRBJ1-2,-,TGTGCCAGCAGCCGCCTGAGGGGGCCGCTCAACTATGGCTACACCTTC,CASSRLRGPLNYGYTF
-,TRBV28,TRBJ1-5,-,TGTGCCAGCAGTATTCCGGGGGATCGGCCCCAGCATTTT,CASSIPGDRPQHF
-,TRBV9,TRBJ2-1,-,TGTGCCAGCAGCGCCTCCTTCGGGGGGCCGGACTACAATGAGCAGTTCTTC,CASSASFGGPDYNEQFF
-,TRBV18,TRBJ2-5,once,TGTGCCAGCTCACCCGGTCTAGAAGAGACCCAGTACTTC,CASSPGLEETQYF
TRBD1,TRBV7-2,TRBJ1-2,-,TGTGCCAGCAGTTTTGGACAGGGCACCGACTATGGCTACACCTTC,CASSFGQGTDYGYTF
TRBD1,TRBV7-3,TRBJ1-2,once,TGTGCCAGCAGCACCGGGACAGGGGACTATGGCTACACCTTC,CASSTGTGDYGYTF
-,TRBV5-6,TRBJ1-3,-,TGTGCCAGCAGCTTGGGGGTAAGATTGGGCCGGACTGGAAACACCATATATTTT,CASSLGVRLGRTGNTIYF
TRBD2,TRBV28,TRBJ2-2,-,TGTGCCAGCAGTAGGGGGACTAGCGGGAGCACCGGGGAGCTGTTTTTT,CASSRGTSGSTGELFF
-,TRBV2,TRBJ1-3,once,TGTGCCAGCAGTGACAGGGGAAGATCTGGAAACACCATATATTTT,CASSDRGRSGNTIYF
-,TRBV20-1,TRBJ1-1,-,TGCAGTGCTAGTTATCCGGGGAACTCTGAAGCTTTCTTT,CSASYPGNSEAFF
TRBD2,TRBV5-1,TRBJ2-4,-,TGCGCCAGCAGCTTGTGGGAGGGATCAGCCAAAAACATTCAGTACTTC,CASSLWEGSAKNIQYF
-,TRBV6-5,TRBJ2-7,-,TGTGCCAGCAGGGGGGACAAAAGAGGCTACGAGCAGTACTTC,CASRGDKRGYEQYF
TRBD1,TRBV29-1,TRBJ2-7,-,TGCAGCGTTCAGCTGACCGGGACAGGGATGAGCGAGCAGTACTTC,CSVQLTGTGMSEQYF
TRBD1,TRBV28,TRBJ1-1,-,TGTGCCAGCAGTTTAACCCGTCCGGACAGGACTGAAGCTTTCTTT,CASSLTRPDRTEAFF
-,TRBV15,TRBJ2-3,few,TGTGCCACCAGCAGAGAGCCCCTTAAATTAGCAGATACGCAGTATTTT,CATSREPLKLADTQYF
-,TRBV25-1,TRBJ1-1,-,TGTGCCAGCAGTCCAAGCGACAGGCCATACACTGAAGCTTTCTTT,CASSPSDRPYTEAFF
-,TRBV19,TRBJ1-2,once,TGTGCCAGTAGTCTCGGTCGTGCAGGCTACACCTTC,CASSLGRAGYTF
-,TRBV5-5,TRBJ1-4,-,TGTGCCAGCAGCTTGATCAGCGGTGAAAAACTGTTTTTT,CASSLISGEKLFF
TRBD1,TRBV18,TRBJ1-1,once,TGTGCCAGCTCACCTGCGGGACAGATCAACACTGAAGCTTTCTTT,CASSPAGQINTEAFF
TRBD1,TRBV9,TRBJ2-5,-,TGTGCCAGCAGCGCACAGGGGGCAGGGGAGACCCAGTACTTC,CASSAQGAGETQYF
-,TRBV28,TRBJ2-2,-,TGTGCCAGCAGTTTAGTTTCCGCCGGGGAGCTGTTTTTT,CASSLVSAGELFF
-,TRBV14,TRBJ2-1,-,TGTGCCAGCAGCCAAGGCGGGACCACCTACAATGAGCAGTTCTTC,CASSQGGTTYNEQFF